What follows are 27 T cell receptor beta chains derived from one specimen sequenced in a study of T-cell memory formation after mild COVID-19. TCRdb passed the 5' RACE reads through MiXCR, listing each CDR3 protein once. The sample shows 190,000 or so distinct CDR3 sequences, approximately 10% of them seen only once. The sequencing sample was made of PBMCs or a T cell subset sorted from them (not recorded which). The receptors come from a man aged 18 to 30 who had mild COVID-19 (a few samples of this study predate the infection). Cell type and time point are not known.

The chain carries TRBV4-2 and TRBJ2-3; D is perhaps TRBD1 (6 bases). From germline, CDR1 is LGHNA and CDR2 YNFKEQ. This CDR3 is built from 16 residues. V shed 0 bases and J shed 3 bases, with 13 bases lying between them. The CDR3 loop is CASSQDGGRGTDTQYF. The CDR3, as DNA: TGTGCCAGCAGCCAAGATGGTGGTAGGGGGACAGATACGCAGTATTTT.

Only a few counts were recorded for this clonotype. The rearrangement uses TRBV6-2 or TRBV6-3 and TRBJ2-2, with 7 bases aligning to TRBD1. The junction had 14 bases not matched to a gene; V was cut back by 2 bases and J by 5 bases. CDR1 and CDR2 from the germline V gene are MNHEY and SVGEGT. The CDR3 contains 18 residues. This CDR3 reads CASSYRPFPRGSTGELFF. DNA for the CDR3: TGTGCCAGCAGTTACCGGCCCTTCCCCAGGGGGAGTACCGGGGAGCTGTTTTTT.

This clonotype showed up many times. The rearrangement uses TRBV6-5 and TRBJ2-4; D remains ambiguous. Trimming left V 4 bases short and J 3 bases short, with 10 bases between. The CDR3 contains 14 residues. Germline CDR1 reads MNHEY; CDR2 reads SVGAGI. CDR3 protein: CASSSPGGKNIQYF. CDR3 coding DNA: TGTGCCAGCAGTTCCCCGGGCGGCAAAAACATTCAGTACTTC.

This sequence joins TRBV5-1 and TRBJ1-1; D gene unclear. There are 14 residues in the CDR3. Trimming stripped 0 bases from V and 7 bases from J, with 13 bases between. The germline gives CDR1 SGHRS, CDR2 YFSETQ. For the CDR3, the DNA is TGCGCCAGCAGCTTGGACCCCCCACCATTTGAAGCTTTCTTT. Its translation is CASSLDPPPFEAFF. Full variable domain (outside the CDR3, taken from reference TRBV5-1 and TRBJ1-1): KAGVTQTPRYLIKTRGQQVTLSCSPISGHRSVSWYQQTPGQGLQFLFEYFSETQRNKGNFPGRFSGRQFSNSRSEMNVSTLELGDSALYLCASSLDPPPFEAFFGQGTRLTVV.

The chain links TRBV28 to TRBJ1-4, with TRBD1 matching over 7 bases. Germline CDR1 reads MDHEN; CDR2 reads SYDVKM. V gave up 9 bases and J gave up 5 bases; unmatched junction bases: 6. The CDR3 covers 13 residues. CDR3 bases: TGTGCCAGTAACGGGGACAGCAATGAAAAACTGTTTTTT. As protein: CASNGDSNEKLFF.

This chain connects TRBV12-3 or TRBV12-4 to TRBJ2-1; a weak D match, TRBD2 (6 bases). There are 14 residues in the CDR3. The V end was cut by 3 bases, the J end by 8 bases, with 14 bases between. This CDR3 reads CASSFMGGLDEQFF. CDR3 DNA sequence: TGTGCCAGCAGTTTTATGGGGGGTCTGGATGAGCAGTTCTTC.

This clonotype was found a few times. The chain recombines TRBV6-2 or TRBV6-3 with TRBJ1-1; the match to TRBD1 covers 7 bases. V dropped 10 bases and J dropped 1; count of bases not matched to a gene: 3. The CDR3 sequence is 12 residues long. Germline V gene sequence: CDR1 MNHEY, CDR2 SVGEGT. The CDR3 sequence is CAIRTGNTEAFF. CDR3 nucleotides: TGTGCCATCCGGACAGGGAACACTGAAGCTTTCTTT.

This clonotype was counted many times. The rearrangement links TRBV12-3 or TRBV12-4 to TRBJ2-7; 11 positions agree with TRBD2. CDR3 length: 15 residues. V lost 7 bases to trimming and J lost 2 bases; unmatched junction nucleotides: 7. In nucleotides, the CDR3 is TGTGCCAGCACCCCGGGACTAGCGGATGCCTACGAGCAGTACTTC. Translated, it gives CASTPGLADAYEQYF.

This clonotype occurred a few times. This chain joins TRBV7-2 and TRBJ2-7, with TRBD2 as a possible D gene (6 bases). The CDR3 is made up of 16 amino acids. Looked up from germline, CDR1 is SGHTA and CDR2 is FQGNSA. Trimming took off 0 bases at V and 0 bases at J, with 12 bases between the two ends. CDR3 in DNA: TGTGCCAGCAGCTTAGCGGGGGGACCGATCTCCTACGAGCAGTACGTC. Translating gives CASSLAGGPISYEQYV.

This clonotype was counted ten times or more. The J gene is TRBJ2-7, the V gene TRBV11-2; TRBD1 aligns across 7 bases. CDR1 and CDR2 from the germline V gene are SGHAT and FQNNGV. The CDR3 totals 14 residues. With 6 bases clipped from V and 1 base from J, the junction kept 6 bases outside the gene matches. CDR3 residues: CASRTGFGSYEQYF. CDR3 DNA: TGTGCCAGCAGGACAGGGTTTGGGTCCTACGAGCAGTACTTC.

The chain joins TRBV6-5 to TRBJ2-6, with no clear D. CDR1 is MNHEY and CDR2 is SVGAGI in the germline V gene. V was cut by 5 bases and J by 4 bases, with 15 bases left in between. The CDR3 sequence is 16 residues long. Here the CDR3 DNA reads TGTGCCAGCAGTCCCCGGACCGTCGGGGGGGCCAACGTCCTGACTTTC. It specifies CASSPRTVGGANVLTF.

This clonotype appeared a few times. The chain has TRBV19 and TRBJ1-1, with 9 bases fitting TRBD1. Germline V gene data show CDR1 as LNHDA and CDR2 as SQIVND (reference sequence). V shed 6 bases and J 9 bases; nucleotides not matched to a gene: 11. The CDR3 has 14 amino acids. In DNA form, the CDR3 reads TGTGCCAGTAGCCCCACCGGGACAGGGAACAAAGCTTTCTTT. It translates to CASSPTGTGNKAFF. Full variable domain (outside the CDR3, taken from reference TRBV19 and TRBJ1-1): DGGITQSPKYLFRKEGQNVTLSCEQNLNHDAMYWYRQDPGQGLRLIYYSQIVNDFQKGDIAEGYSVSREKKESFPLTVTSAQKNPTAFYLCASSPTGTGNKAFFGQGTRLTVV.

CDR3 bases: TGTGCCAGCAGTGAAGTTTTTAGGTCAGGGGAAGTCTATGGCTACACCTTC. Its protein product is CASSEVFRSGEVYGYTF. The chain recombines TRBV2 with TRBJ1-2; D is perhaps TRBD1 (6 bases). Trimming removed 1 base from V and 4 bases from J, with 19 bases in between. Germline V gene data show CDR1 as SNHLY and CDR2 as FYNNEI. The CDR3 loop spans 17 amino acids.

DNA for the CDR3: TGCGCCAGCAGCTTGGGAGGAGGGTCCCGGGCTTTCTTT. The encoded protein is CASSLGGGSRAFF. The genes are TRBV5-1 and TRBJ1-1; D is unresolved. CDR1 and CDR2 (germline): SGHRS, YFSETQ. The CDR3 covers 13 residues. Between the trimmed V and J ends, which lost 0 bases and 11 bases, there was a span of 14 bases.

There are a few counts of this clonotype. CDR3 protein: CASSLYYNQPQHF. The CDR3 nucleotides are TGTGCCAGCAGCTTGTATTATAATCAGCCCCAGCATTTT. The genes are TRBV5-5 and TRBJ1-5, with D unclear. Germline V gene lookup returns CDR1 SGHKS and CDR2 YYEKEE (reference sequence). This CDR3 is 13 amino acids long. Trimming took 1 base from V and 4 from J, leaving 6 bases between them.

This clonotype was seen a handful of times. This rearrangement joins TRBV3-1 to TRBJ2-7; 7 nucleotides match TRBD1. The CDR3 consists of 14 residues. V shed 1 base and J 3 bases; nucleotides not matched to a gene: 3. Germline assignment: CDR1 LGHDT and CDR2 YNNKEL (reference sequence). CDR3 bases: TGTGCCAGCAGCCAAGTCACAGGGGACTACGAGCAGTACTTC. Protein product: CASSQVTGDYEQYF.

The chain carries TRBV7-9 and TRBJ1-6, with D possibly TRBD1 on 5 matching bases. Germline V gene sequence: CDR1 SEHNR, CDR2 FQNEAQ (reference sequence). Trimming pared 5 bases from V and 9 bases from J, leaving 14 bases between. The CDR3 extends over 14 amino acids. The CDR3 here is CASSVGQGTSPLHF. CDR3 DNA: TGTGCCAGCAGCGTAGGGCAGGGCACTTCACCCCTCCACTTT.

This clonotype has a handful of counts. The chain has TRBV4-3 and TRBJ2-3, with D hard to call. The CDR3 runs to 17 residues. Trimming took 0 bases from V and 1 from J, leaving 14 bases between them. Germline V gene sequence: CDR1 LGHNA, CDR2 YSLEER. DNA of the CDR3: TGCGCCAGCAGCCAAGAACCCGGACCCTACCGCACAGATACGCAGTATTTT. This gives the protein CASSQEPGPYRTDTQYF.

This clonotype showed up just a few times. The V call is TRBV10-3, the J call TRBJ1-5; D ambiguous. The germline gives CDR1 ENHRY, CDR2 SYGVKD. The CDR3 is 18 residues long. V was cut by 3 bases and J by 5 bases, with 23 bases left in between. The CDR3 here is CAISDPTLRGGSDQPQHF. The CDR3 bases are TGTGCCATCAGTGATCCTACGCTACGGGGTGGATCGGATCAGCCCCAGCATTTT.

The genes are TRBV19 and TRBJ2-5; D may match TRBD1 or TRBD2 (6 bases each). Germline loops: CDR1 LNHDA, CDR2 SQIVND (reference sequence). The CDR3 covers 14 residues. Trimming took 5 bases from V and 7 from J, leaving 17 bases between them. For the CDR3, the DNA is TGTGCCAGTAGTGGAGAACGGGGGCGGGGGACCCAGTACTTC. Translation: CASSGERGRGTQYF.

The chain joins TRBV19 to TRBJ1-6, with D unresolved. The CDR3 is 13 residues long. V was shortened by 2 bases and J by 9 bases, with 8 bases between the two germline ends. The germline V gene has CDR1 LNHDA and CDR2 SQIVND (reference sequence). The CDR3 DNA sequence: TGTGCCAGTAGTATATCGGAGGCTTCACCCCTCCACTTT. It is translated as CASSISEASPLHF.

This clonotype was picked up a small number of times. This rearrangement joins TRBV4-3 to TRBJ2-7, with 7 bases matching TRBD1. Germline loops: CDR1 LGHNA, CDR2 YSLEER. V dropped 0 bases and J dropped 2; count of bases not matched to a gene: 4. The CDR3 has 15 residues. The CDR3 DNA is TGCGCCAGCAGCCAAGACCCGGGACAGACCTACGAGCAGTACTTC. It translates to CASSQDPGQTYEQYF.

CDR3 residues: CSARDGEGHQPQHF. As DNA, the CDR3 is TGCAGTGCTAGAGACGGGGAAGGTCATCAGCCCCAGCATTTT. The rearrangement links TRBV20-1 to TRBJ1-5; unclear D gene. The CDR3 consists of 14 residues. Germline CDR1 is DFQATT and CDR2 is SNEGSKA (reference sequence). V was pared by 0 bases and J by 5 bases, with 11 bases between.

The chain couples TRBV20-1 to TRBJ1-5; D is unresolved. The V end lost 3 bases, the J end lost 5 bases, and 11 bases lay between the germline ends. There are 13 residues in the CDR3. Germline-derived CDR1 and CDR2 are DFQATT and SNEGSKA (reference sequence). This CDR3 is CSASAGTDQPQHF. The CDR3 nucleotides read TGCAGTGCTAGTGCGGGCACCGATCAGCCCCAGCATTTT.

This clonotype has at least ten counts. The chain joins TRBV7-8 to TRBJ2-2; the match to TRBD2 covers 9 bases. The germline V gene has CDR1 SGHVS and CDR2 FQNEAQ. V shed 3 bases, J shed 4 bases, and the junction held 3 bases outside the gene matches. The CDR3 spans 15 residues. The CDR3 nucleotides read TGTGCCAGCAGCTTGCGGGGGGGAATCACCGGGGAGCTGTTTTTT. The encoded protein is CASSLRGGITGELFF.

The chain recombines TRBV7-6 with TRBJ1-2; no definite D call. Germline V gene sequence: CDR1 SGHVS, CDR2 FNYEAQ. V lost 4 bases, J lost 7 bases, and 13 bases lay in between. CDR3 size: 13 residues. This CDR3 reads CASSYDNLGGYTF. In DNA form, the CDR3 reads TGTGCCAGCAGCTATGACAACCTAGGTGGCTACACCTTC.

V usage is TRBV18 and J usage is TRBJ2-7, with D possibly being TRBD1 (6 bases). This CDR3 comprises 15 residues. The ends were cut back, 3 bases at V and 5 bases at J, with 17 bases in the middle. Germline-derived CDR1 and CDR2 are KGHSH and LQKENI. As DNA, the CDR3 is TGTGCCAGCTCACCGAACCCAGGGGCTGTAGACGAGCAGTACGTC. It is translated as CASSPNPGAVDEQYV.